The 26 T cell receptor beta chains below all came from one sample that was sequenced in a study of CD8 T cells in Susac syndrome. Reverse transcription of 0.5 to 1 ug RNA used random hexamers. One entry per CDR3 protein, called by TCRdb with MiXCR from the immunoSEQ multiplex PCR reads. Altogether tens of thousands of distinct CDR3 sequences are present, over 85% being singletons, with the ten largest covering approximately 0.2%. Material for sequencing was CD8+ T cells from PBMCs. The receptors originated from a human donor in good health.

This chain joins TRBV9 and TRBJ1-1; TRBD1 matches 7 bases. V shed 3 bases, J shed 4 bases, and the junction held 12 bases outside the gene matches. The CDR3 spans 16 residues. The V gene's germline CDR1 is SGDLS and CDR2 YYNGEE. Here the CDR3 reads CASSGVEAPGGTEAFF. The DNA of the CDR3 is TGTGCCAGCAGCGGAGTCGAAGCGCCAGGGGGCACTGAAGCTTTCTTT.

V gene TRBV29-1 combines with J gene TRBJ2-2; D perhaps matches TRBD1 (6 bases). The CDR3 runs to 14 residues. The germline gives CDR1 SQVTM, CDR2 ANQGSEA. Trimming took 5 bases from V and 6 from J, leaving 16 bases between them. DNA for the CDR3: TGCAGCGTTCCGATGCCCGAGGGGGCCGGGGAGCTGTTTTTT. It encodes CSVPMPEGAGELFF.

The genes are TRBV7-9 and TRBJ1-1; D might be TRBD1 (6 bases). The V end lost 5 bases, the J end lost 10 bases, and 17 bases lay between the germline ends. CDR1 is SEHNR and CDR2 is FQNEAQ in the germline V gene (reference sequence). The CDR3 consists of 13 residues. In DNA form, the CDR3 reads TGTGCCAGCAGCCCCGAGGACAGATCCGCAGCTTTCTTT. It translates to CASSPEDRSAAFF.

The chain carries TRBV11-1 and TRBJ2-2; 10 bases are shared with TRBD1. Trimming cost V 5 bases and J 5 bases; bases outside gene matches: 5. CDR3 length equals 15 residues. Looked up from germline, CDR1 is SGHAT and CDR2 is FQDESV (reference sequence). In DNA, the CDR3 is TGTGCCAGCAGCCTGGGACAGGGGTCAACCGGGGAGCTGTTTTTT. Protein product: CASSLGQGSTGELFF.

This clonotype was seen just once. For the CDR3, the DNA is TGCGCCAGCAGAGAGGGGGACAGATGGAGAGAGACCCAGTACTTC. The encoded protein is CASREGDRWRETQYF. The chain recombines TRBV5-1 with TRBJ2-5; 7 bases map to TRBD1. The J segment lost 4 bases and the V segment lost 5 bases, leaving 11 bases of the junction unmatched. This CDR3 is built from 15 residues. CDR1 is SGHRS and CDR2 is YFSETQ in the germline V gene. The full variable domain, rest sourced from reference TRBV5-1 and TRBJ2-5, is KAGVTQTPRYLIKTRGQQVTLSCSPISGHRSVSWYQQTPGQGLQFLFEYFSETQRNKGNFPGRFSGRQFSNSRSEMNVSTLELGDSALYLCASREGDRWRETQYFGPGTRLLVL.

The V gene is TRBV5-6, the J gene TRBJ1-4; D not resolved. CDR1 and CDR2 from the germline V gene are SGHDT and YYEEEE. Trimming took 1 base from V and 7 from J, leaving 14 bases between them. The CDR3 length is 15 residues. CDR3 sequence reads: CASSLLTGVAEKLFF. CDR3 coding DNA: TGTGCCAGCAGCTTGCTCACCGGGGTTGCTGAAAAACTGTTTTTT.

The rearrangement uses TRBV5-4 and TRBJ2-2; possibly TRBD1 for D (6 bases). Germline V gives CDR1 SGHNT, CDR2 YYREEE (reference sequence). The V gene lost 5 bases and the J gene lost 7 bases, with 15 bases spanning the gap. The CDR3 sequence is 14 residues long. The DNA of the CDR3 is TGTGCCAGCAGTCTACTTCAGGGGAACGGGGAGCTGTTTTTT. It yields the protein CASSLLQGNGELFF.

The chain recombines TRBV28 with TRBJ1-1; D is undetermined. V was pared by 6 bases and J by 3 bases, with 11 bases between. Germline V gives CDR1 MDHEN, CDR2 SYDVKM. CDR3 length: 13 amino acids. The CDR3 bases are TGTGCCAGCAGCTACGGGCCTTACACTGAAGCTTTCTTT. This sequence encodes CASSYGPYTEAFF.

V gene TRBV12-3 or TRBV12-4 combines with J gene TRBJ1-2; no firm D call. V lost 3 bases and J lost 7, with 6 bases in between. This CDR3 has 11 residues. This CDR3 reads CASSFRGGYTF. The CDR3 bases are TGTGCCAGCAGTTTTCGGGGTGGCTACACCTTC.

The chain carries TRBV29-1 and TRBJ2-2; possibly TRBD2 for D (5 bases). The CDR3 extends over 12 amino acids. Trimming left V 7 bases short and J 5 bases short, with 11 bases between. CDR1 and CDR2 from the germline V gene are SQVTM and ANQGSEA. The CDR3 DNA is TGCAGCGCCCCGGGAAGGACCGGGGAGCTGTTTTTT. Amino acids: CSAPGRTGELFF.

The V and J genes are TRBV2 and TRBJ1-2; D not resolved. The CDR3 runs 13 residues. In germline, CDR1 is SNHLY, CDR2 FYNNEI. The V end was cut by 3 bases, the J end by 4 bases, with 9 bases between. The CDR3 spells CASSELGIYGYTF. The CDR3, as DNA: TGTGCCAGCAGTGAGTTAGGGATCTATGGCTACACCTTC.

The rearrangement uses TRBV14 and TRBJ2-7; 9 positions agree with TRBD1. This CDR3 region has 15 residues. Germline V gene lookup returns CDR1 SGHDN and CDR2 FVKESK. With V trimmed by 5 bases and J by 2 bases, 7 bases remained unmatched. The CDR3 region is CASSGRTGDPYEQYF. In DNA form, the CDR3 reads TGTGCCAGCAGCGGACGGACAGGGGACCCCTACGAGCAGTACTTC. The full variable domain, with the rest looked up from reference TRBV14 and TRBJ2-7, is EAGVTQFPSHSVIEKGQTVTLRCDPISGHDNLYWYRRVMGKEIKFLLHFVKESKQDESGMPNNRFLAERTGGTYSTLKVQPAELEDSGVYFCASSGRTGDPYEQYFGPGTRLTVT.

The V call is TRBV7-9, the J call TRBJ1-2; D not resolved. Germline V CDR1 and CDR2: SEHNR, FQNEAQ (reference sequence). This CDR3 region has 13 residues. V was trimmed by 1 base and J by 4 bases, leaving 7 bases between them. CDR3 residues: CASSLERTYGYTF. In DNA form, the CDR3 reads TGTGCCAGCAGCTTAGAAAGGACCTATGGCTACACCTTC.

The chain joins TRBV5-6 to TRBJ1-5; TRBD1 might be the D (5 bases). Germline V CDR1 and CDR2: SGHDT, YYEEEE. The germline V and J ends were trimmed by 0 bases and 0 bases, with 10 bases remaining between them. The CDR3 has 16 amino acids. The CDR3 nucleotides are TGTGCCAGCAGCTTGGCCGGGCAGGGTAGCAATCAGCCCCAGCATTTT. Protein sequence: CASSLAGQGSNQPQHF. Looking up the rest from reference TRBV5-6 and TRBJ1-5 gives the full variable domain: DAGVTQSPTHLIKTRGQQVTLRCSPKSGHDTVSWYQQALGQGPQFIFQYYEEEERQRGNFPDRFSGHQFPNYSSELNVNALLLGDSALYLCASSLAGQGSNQPQHFGDGTRLSIL.

This chain links TRBV10-3 with TRBJ1-2; no definite D call. CDR3 length: 12 amino acids. V lost 2 bases, J lost 4 bases, and 5 bases lay in between. Germline V gives CDR1 ENHRY, CDR2 SYGVKD. CDR3 amino acids: CAISENAYGYTF. The CDR3 DNA sequence: TGTGCCATCAGTGAGAACGCCTATGGCTACACCTTC.

This chain connects TRBV7-9 to TRBJ2-7; the D gene is possibly TRBD2 (6 bases). The CDR3 has 13 amino acids. V gave up 1 base and J gave up 3 bases, with 7 bases separating them. Germline V CDR1 and CDR2: SEHNR, FQNEAQ (reference sequence). CDR3 loop: CASSLGGVYEQYF. DNA for the CDR3: TGTGCCAGCAGCTTAGGGGGGGTCTACGAGCAGTACTTC. The full variable domain, in which reference TRBV7-9 and TRBJ2-7 provide the parts outside the CDR3, is DTGVSQNPRHKITKRGQNVTFRCDPISEHNRLYWYRQTLGQGPEFLTYFQNEAQLEKSRLLSDRFSAERPKGSFSTLEIQRTEQGDSAMYLCASSLGGVYEQYFGPGTRLTVT.

This clonotype appeared a single time. This rearrangement joins TRBV27 to TRBJ1-2; D is possibly TRBD1 (5 bases). This CDR3 is built from 13 residues. Germline values: CDR1 MNHEY, CDR2 SMNVEV (reference sequence). With 5 bases removed from V and 8 bases from J, the gap between germline ends came to 15 bases. The CDR3: CASSPGRRWGYTF. CDR3 coding DNA: TGTGCCAGCAGTCCGGGACGCCGTTGGGGCTACACCTTC.

The V and J genes are TRBV12-3 or TRBV12-4 and TRBJ2-7; 7 nucleotides agree with TRBD1. This CDR3 region has 12 residues. The junction had 7 bases not matched to a gene; V was cut back by 8 bases and J by 6 bases. The CDR3 protein is CASGPYRGEQYF. The CDR3 bases are TGTGCCAGCGGACCGTACAGGGGCGAGCAGTACTTC.

This chain links TRBV6-5 with TRBJ1-5; no definite D call. Trimming pared 0 bases from V and 2 bases from J, leaving 8 bases between. Germline CDR1 reads MNHEY; CDR2 reads SVGAGI. This CDR3 has 15 amino acids. DNA of the CDR3: TGTGCCAGCAGTTACTCAAGGGCAGGCAATCAGCCCCAGCATTTT. Protein product: CASSYSRAGNQPQHF.

Points on this clonotype: The junction departs from the called germline gene at one end, perhaps through a read error. The chain is built from TRBV12-3 or TRBV12-4 and TRBJ1-4; 7 positions match TRBD1. The length of the CDR3 is 17 residues. The CDR3 loop is CAGSPRTGLATNEKLFF. In DNA form, the CDR3 reads TGTGCCGGCAGCCCCCGGACAGGCTTAGCAACTAATGAAAAACTGTTTTTT.

This rearrangement joins TRBV7-9 to TRBJ1-3; D gene uncertain. Per the germline V gene, CDR1 is SEHNR and CDR2 is FQNEAQ (reference sequence). The CDR3 length is 15 residues. The V gene lost 5 bases and the J gene lost 3 bases, with 14 bases spanning the gap. The CDR3 bases are TGTGCCAGCAGCCCCCGTGGTCGGGGTGGAAACACCATATATTTT. Translating it yields CASSPRGRGGNTIYF.

The rearrangement joins TRBV7-2 to TRBJ2-1, with 9 bases matching TRBD2. The CDR3 extends over 15 amino acids. Germline V lookup: CDR1 SGHTA, CDR2 FQGNSA. The V gene end was trimmed by 0 bases and the J gene end by 8 bases; junction bases not matched to a gene: 5. CDR3 residues: CASSLAGGGAYEQFF. The CDR3 nucleotides are TGTGCCAGCAGCTTAGCTGGCGGGGGGGCCTATGAGCAGTTCTTC.

J is TRBJ2-7 and V is TRBV7-9; 7 bases match TRBD1. The V gene's germline CDR1 is SEHNR and CDR2 FQNEAQ (reference sequence). Germline trimming cut 4 bases from V and 0 bases from J; bases unmatched to any gene: 9. This CDR3 has 16 amino acids. In DNA form, the CDR3 reads TGTGCCAGCAGCTATCCTCCACAGGGGAACTCCTACGAGCAGTACTTC. Protein product: CASSYPPQGNSYEQYF. The full variable domain, its missing parts supplied by reference TRBV7-9 and TRBJ2-7, is DTGVSQNPRHKITKRGQNVTFRCDPISEHNRLYWYRQTLGQGPEFLTYFQNEAQLEKSRLLSDRFSAERPKGSFSTLEIQRTEQGDSAMYLCASSYPPQGNSYEQYFGPGTRLTVT.

The chain joins TRBV7-9 to TRBJ2-2; D is perhaps TRBD2 (5 bases). V gave up 6 bases and J gave up 3 bases, with 11 bases separating them. The CDR3 extends over 14 amino acids. From germline, CDR1 is SEHNR and CDR2 FQNEAQ (reference sequence). CDR3 sequence: CASSVEGDTGELFF. For the CDR3, the DNA is TGTGCCAGCAGTGTCGAGGGCGACACCGGGGAGCTGTTTTTT.

The J gene is TRBJ1-2, the V gene TRBV18; 10 nucleotides agree with TRBD1. CDR1 is KGHSH, CDR2 LQKENI, per germline. CDR3 length: 15 amino acids. V was clipped by 0 bases and J by 8 bases; unmatched bases: 6. CDR3 loop: CASSPPETGGYGYTF. The CDR3, as DNA: TGTGCCAGCTCACCACCTGAGACAGGGGGCTACGGCTACACCTTC. Variable domain in full (rest from reference TRBV18 and TRBJ1-2): NAGVMQNPRHLVRRRGQEARLRCSPMKGHSHVYWYRQLPEEGLKFMVYLQKENIIDESGMPKERFSAEFPKEGPSILRIQQVVRGDSAAYFCASSPPETGGYGYTFGSGTRLTVV.

This chain links TRBV18 with TRBJ1-4, with D possibly matching TRBD1 (6 bases). V lost 3 bases and J 2 bases, leaving 16 bases between the germline ends. This CDR3 has 17 amino acids. Per the germline V gene, CDR1 is KGHSH and CDR2 is LQKENI. CDR3 sequence (DNA): TGTGCCAGCTCACCGACAGGACCATTTGGGACTAATGAAAAACTGTTTTTT. Translation gives CASSPTGPFGTNEKLFF.